This T cell receptor beta chain was sequenced in a study of cytomegalovirus exposure and HLA in healthy donors. Study-level points and caveats: In vitro work confirmed that a few CMV-associated chains recognize CMV antigens. Rarity characterized most TCR sequences, yet some public TCRs appeared in many donors. Overall, roughly 170 TCR beta chains were annotated as cytomegalovirus-associated.

Germline-derived CDR1 and CDR2 are SGHTA and FQGNSA. Trimming removed 0 bases from V and 1 base from J, with 14 bases in between. The CDR3 has 17 residues. Of note for this clone: Its cognate antigen is unknown.

The approximately 120-subject validation cohort, separate from the roughly 700-subject first cohort, included the donors. Only in-frame clones appear in the TCRdb table, and some are missing; sequencing was by immunoSEQ multiplex PCR. The sample has over 110,000 clones, more than 85% seen once. The TCR was taken from a man in his late teens or twenties in good health and CMV-seropositive. V gene TRBV7-2 combines with J gene TRBJ2-3; maybe TRBD2 (5 bases). Sequencing input: PBMCs. The CDR3 reads CASSLAGATIRTDTQYF. CDR3 nucleotides: TGTGCCAGCAGCTTAGCGGGAGCGACGATTCGCACAGATACGCAGTATTTT. Combining the CDR3 with reference TRBV7-2 and TRBJ2-3 gives the whole variable domain GAGVSQSPSNKVTEKGKDVELRCDPISGHTALYWYRQSLGQGLEFLIYFQGNSAPDKSGLPSDRFSAERTGGSVSTLTIQRTQQEDSAVYLCASSLAGATIRTDTQYFGPGTRLTVL.